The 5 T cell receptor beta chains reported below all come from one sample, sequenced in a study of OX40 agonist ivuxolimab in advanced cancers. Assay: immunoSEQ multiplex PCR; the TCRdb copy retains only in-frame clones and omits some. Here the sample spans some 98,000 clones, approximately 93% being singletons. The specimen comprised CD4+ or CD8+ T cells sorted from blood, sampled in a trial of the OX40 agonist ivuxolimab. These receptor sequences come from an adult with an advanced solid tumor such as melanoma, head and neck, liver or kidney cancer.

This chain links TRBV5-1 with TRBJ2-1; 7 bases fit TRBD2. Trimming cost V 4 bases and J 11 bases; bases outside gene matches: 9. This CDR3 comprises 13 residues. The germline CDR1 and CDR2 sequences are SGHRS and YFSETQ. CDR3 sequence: CASSPPLADQQFF. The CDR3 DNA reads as TGCGCCAGCAGCCCTCCTCTAGCGGACCAGCAGTTCTTC.

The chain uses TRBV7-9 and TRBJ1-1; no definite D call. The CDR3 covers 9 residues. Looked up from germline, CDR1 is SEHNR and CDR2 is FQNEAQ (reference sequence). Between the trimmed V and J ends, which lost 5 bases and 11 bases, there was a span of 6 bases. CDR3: CASSPRAFF. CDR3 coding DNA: TGTGCCAGCAGCCCCCGGGCTTTCTTT.

For the CDR3, the DNA is TGTGCCAGCAGACTGACAGGGGAAGGCTACACCTTC. The encoded protein is CASRLTGEGYTF. This chain links TRBV28 with TRBJ1-2, with 8 bases fitting TRBD1. This CDR3 has 12 residues. Germline CDR1 reads MDHEN; CDR2 reads SYDVKM. V dropped 6 bases and J dropped 8; count of bases not matched to a gene: 5.

This CDR3 reads CATKFQGAIDYGYTF. The DNA of the CDR3 is TGTGCCACCAAGTTCCAGGGGGCGATTGACTATGGCTACACCTTC. The V call is TRBV15, the J call TRBJ1-2; 8 nucleotides match TRBD1. The CDR3 covers 15 residues. V gave up 7 bases and J gave up 3 bases; unmatched junction bases: 10. CDR1 LNHNV and CDR2 YYDKDF come from the germline V gene (reference sequence).

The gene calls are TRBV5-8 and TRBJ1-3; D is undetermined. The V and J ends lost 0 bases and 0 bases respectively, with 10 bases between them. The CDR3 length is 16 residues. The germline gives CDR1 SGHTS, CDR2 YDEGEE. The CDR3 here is CASSLVMVFSGNTIYF. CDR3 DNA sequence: TGTGCCAGCAGCTTGGTGATGGTCTTCTCTGGAAACACCATATATTTT.